This TCR beta chain is drawn from a study of metastatic and nonmetastatic thyroid tumors. Study at large: Comparative analysis of repertoires was undertaken across blood and tumor or nodule tissue obtained from malignant and benign thyroid patients.

V dropped 5 bases and J dropped 0 bases, with 11 bases sitting between them. Germline-derived CDR1 and CDR2 are MNHNS and SASEGT. The CDR3 is 14 residues long. Worth noting for this clone: A much larger clone differs by one base, so this may be a read error.

TCRdb re-called clones from the PCR reads using MiXCR. The table has about 89,000 clones, around 12% seen once. None of the patients had undergone any treatment ahead of thyroid surgery. The chain carries TRBV6-1 and TRBJ2-7; TRBD2 might be the D (5 bases). Sequenced: tumor tissue. The TCR comes from a female donor with papillary thyroid cancer or a benign thyroid nodule (not recorded which). Some clones in this sample may be carry-over from other donors' samples. CDR3 region: CASSPGWPSYEQYF. The CDR3 bases are TGTGCCAGCAGTCCGGGATGGCCCTCCTACGAGCAGTACTTC.